The 31 T cell receptor beta chains given below trace back to one sample, sequenced in a study of cytomegalovirus exposure and HLA in healthy donors. The table came from immunoSEQ multiplex PCR; TCRdb's copy has only in-frame clones and leaves some out. Counted here are about 63,000 clones, around 93% occurring once; the ten biggest clones make up around 7%. Sequencing was carried out using PBMCs. The receptors were sampled from a woman younger than 35 in good health and CMV-seropositive.

J is TRBJ2-7 and V is TRBV5-1, with 7 bases identical to TRBD2. V dropped 0 bases and J dropped 4; count of bases not matched to a gene: 1. This CDR3 comprises 13 residues. The germline gives CDR1 SGHRS, CDR2 YFSETQ. This CDR3 is CASSLERGYEQYF. DNA of the CDR3: TGCGCCAGCAGCTTGGAGCGGGGATACGAGCAGTACTTC.

J is TRBJ1-1 and V is TRBV15; D is unclear. This CDR3 comprises 13 residues. Deletions cut 0 bases from V and 8 bases from J, with 10 bases between. The V gene's germline CDR1 is LNHNV and CDR2 YYDKDF (reference sequence). DNA for the CDR3: TGTGCCACCAGCAGAGATGCCGGGTTAGAAGCTTTCTTT. Its translation is CATSRDAGLEAFF.

In its sample, this clone was seen once. The V call is TRBV11-2, the J call TRBJ2-5; 11 bases fit TRBD1. The length of the CDR3 is 17 residues. Germline V gene lookup returns CDR1 SGHAT and CDR2 FQNNGV. The V and J ends lost 5 bases and 0 bases, in that order; junction bases with no gene match: 8. The CDR3 is CASSLKRDRGYQETQYF. The CDR3 nucleotides are TGTGCCAGCAGCCTGAAACGGGACAGGGGGTACCAAGAGACCCAGTACTTC.

A note on this clone: An end of the junction does not agree with germline; a read error may underlie this. The V and J genes are TRBV28 and TRBJ1-2, with 7 positions matching TRBD1. CDR1 MDHEN and CDR2 SYDVKM come from the germline V gene. The CDR3 is 11 residues long. CDR3 coding DNA: TGCTTCTCAGGGGGTAACTATGGCTACACCTTC. This translates into CFSGGNYGYTF.

The V gene is TRBV5-5, the J gene TRBJ2-7; tentatively, D is TRBD1 (5 bases). This CDR3 is 12 amino acids long. Per the germline V gene, CDR1 is SGHKS and CDR2 is YYEKEE (reference sequence). With 4 bases removed from V and 4 bases from J, the gap between germline ends came to 9 bases. For the CDR3, the DNA is TGTGCCAGCAGCCTGACAGTATACGAGCAGTACTTC. It specifies CASSLTVYEQYF.

The CDR3 sequence: CAWSAASGAGANVLTF. CDR3 DNA sequence: TGTGCCTGGAGTGCAGCATCGGGTGCTGGGGCCAACGTCCTGACTTTC. The rearrangement joins TRBV30 to TRBJ2-6; unclear D gene. Germline assignment: CDR1 GTSNPN and CDR2 SVGIG (reference sequence). CDR3 length equals 16 residues. Trimming took off 1 base at V and 2 bases at J, with 12 bases between the two ends. Full variable domain (remainder filled in from reference TRBV30 and TRBJ2-6): SQTIHQWPATLVQPVGSPLSLECTVEGTSNPNLYWYRQAAGRGLQLLFYSVGIGQISSEVPQNLSASRPQDRQFILSSKKLLLSDSGFYLCAWSAASGAGANVLTFGAGSRLTVL.

V is TRBV7-9 and J is TRBJ1-4, with D tentatively TRBD1 (5 bases). Germline V gene data show CDR1 as SEHNR and CDR2 as FQNEAQ (reference sequence). The CDR3 covers 19 residues. V lost 0 bases to trimming and J lost 0 bases, with 17 bases between them. CDR3 in amino acids: CASSLARRTGTATNEKLFF. DNA of the CDR3: TGTGCCAGCAGCTTAGCGCGTCGGACCGGGACTGCAACTAATGAAAAACTGTTTTTT.

The chain has TRBV5-4 and TRBJ2-7, with TRBD2 matching over 10 bases. The CDR3 is 13 amino acids. The V gene end was trimmed by 4 bases and the J gene end by 6 bases; junction bases not matched to a gene: 4. The germline CDR1 and CDR2 sequences are SGHNT and YYREEE (reference sequence). The CDR3 nucleotides read TGTGCCAGCAGCGTTAGCGGGAGGTTCGAGCAGTACTTC. This encodes CASSVSGRFEQYF.

The V gene is TRBV5-6, the J gene TRBJ1-1, with 12 positions matching TRBD1. Per germline, CDR1 SGHDT and CDR2 YYEEEE. V was pared by 4 bases and J by 11 bases, with 3 bases of the junction left unmatched. The CDR3 sequence is 12 residues long. CDR3 residues: CASSPGTGGAFF. CDR3 in DNA: TGTGCCAGCAGCCCCGGGACAGGGGGCGCTTTCTTT.

J is TRBJ1-5 and V is TRBV5-6; D remains ambiguous. The CDR3 runs 13 residues. In germline, CDR1 is SGHDT, CDR2 YYEEEE. Trimming took 2 bases from V and 7 from J, leaving 10 bases between them. CDR3 residues: CASSFRGSQPQHF. DNA of the CDR3: TGTGCCAGCAGCTTCCGGGGTTCACAGCCCCAGCATTTT. The variable domain in full, with the rest retrieved from reference TRBV5-6 and TRBJ1-5, is DAGVTQSPTHLIKTRGQQVTLRCSPKSGHDTVSWYQQALGQGPQFIFQYYEEEERQRGNFPDRFSGHQFPNYSSELNVNALLLGDSALYLCASSFRGSQPQHFGDGTRLSIL.

This clone was seen only a few times. The V gene is TRBV2, the J gene TRBJ1-2, with 9 nucleotides matching TRBD1. The germline V gene has CDR1 SNHLY and CDR2 FYNNEI. There are 13 residues in the CDR3. The trim removed 7 bases at V and 6 bases at J, leaving 6 bases unmatched. This chain's CDR3 is CASKGDRGDGYTF. The DNA of the CDR3 is TGTGCCAGCAAAGGAGACAGGGGGGATGGCTACACCTTC. The full variable domain, its missing parts supplied by reference TRBV2 and TRBJ1-2, is EPEVTQTPSHQVTQMGQEVILRCVPISNHLYFYWYRQILGQKVEFLVSFYNNEISEKSEIFDDQFSVERPDGSNFTLKIRSTKLEDSAMYFCASKGDRGDGYTFGSGTRLTVV.

This clone is a singleton in its sample. This sample also contains other DNA sequences that code for the same CDR3. V usage is TRBV5-1 and J usage is TRBJ1-5; D perhaps matches TRBD1 (5 bases). CDR1 is SGHRS, CDR2 YFSETQ, per germline. V gave up 4 bases and J gave up 0 bases, with 8 bases separating them. The CDR3 length is 14 residues. CDR3 residues: CASSPGLSNQPQHF. In DNA, the CDR3 is TGCGCCAGCAGCCCGGGACTTAGCAATCAGCCCCAGCATTTT.

This chain uses TRBV6-1 with TRBJ2-3; no reliable D call. Trimming removed 4 bases at V and 1 base at J, with 24 bases between. Germline V gene data show CDR1 as MNHNS and CDR2 as SASEGT. This CDR3 contains 19 residues. As DNA, the CDR3 is TGTGCCAGCAGTGTTAGAGGTGGCGCCGCGCTGGGTGGCACAGATACGCAGTATTTT. Translation: CASSVRGGAALGGTDTQYF.

The chain links TRBV5-1 to TRBJ1-2, with 11 bases aligning to TRBD1. The CDR3 extends over 14 amino acids. Germline V lookup: CDR1 SGHRS, CDR2 YFSETQ. V was pared by 4 bases and J by 7 bases, with 6 bases of the junction left unmatched. The CDR3 region is CASSPDRGQRGYTF. In nucleotides, the CDR3 is TGCGCCAGCAGCCCGGACAGGGGGCAACGTGGCTACACCTTC.

The gene calls are TRBV7-9 and TRBJ1-3; D call uncertain. The CDR3 loop spans 13 amino acids. With 11 bases removed from V and 3 bases from J, the gap between germline ends came to 14 bases. Looked up from germline, CDR1 is SEHNR and CDR2 is FQNEAQ (reference sequence). The CDR3 DNA follows: TGTGCCGGCGGCAGGCGGGATGGAAACACCATATATTTT. Its translation is CAGGRRDGNTIYF.

The chain employs TRBV5-1 and TRBJ2-7; D perhaps matches TRBD2 (6 bases). The germline V gene encodes CDR1 SGHRS and CDR2 YFSETQ. The CDR3 consists of 14 residues. Trimming pared 0 bases from V and 3 bases from J, leaving 10 bases between. The CDR3 nucleotides are TGCGCCAGCAGCTTGGCCTACGGGAGCTACGAGCAGTACTTC. Translated, it gives CASSLAYGSYEQYF.

J is TRBJ2-1 and V is TRBV5-1; D perhaps matches TRBD1 (5 bases). The V gene lost 6 bases and the J gene lost 6 bases, with 7 bases spanning the gap. The CDR3 runs 11 residues. Per germline, CDR1 SGHRS and CDR2 YFSETQ. For the CDR3, the DNA is TGCGCCAGCACTCAGGGCAATGAGCAGTTCTTC. Its protein is CASTQGNEQFF.

The table lists this clone with a count of one. The rearrangement joins TRBV7-8 to TRBJ1-2; 8 nucleotides agree with TRBD1. With 3 bases clipped from V and 6 bases from J, the junction kept 12 bases outside the gene matches. The CDR3 is 16 amino acids. Germline CDR1 is SGHVS and CDR2 is FQNEAQ. CDR3 DNA sequence: TGTGCCAGCAGCTTCCGGACAGGGAATAGCCACGATGGCTACACCTTC. Its translation is CASSFRTGNSHDGYTF.

The chain is built from TRBV29-1 and TRBJ2-7, with TRBD2 matching 7 bases. Germline-derived CDR1 and CDR2 are SQVTM and ANQGSEA. This CDR3 spans 13 amino acids. The V segment lost 4 bases and the J segment 3 bases; nucleotides outside the gene matches: 6. This CDR3 is CSVAGGSGYEQYF. CDR3 nucleotides: TGCAGCGTTGCAGGCGGGAGCGGCTACGAGCAGTACTTC.

The V gene is TRBV7-9, the J gene TRBJ1-5, with 7 positions matching TRBD1. This CDR3 has 15 amino acids. The germline gives CDR1 SEHNR, CDR2 FQNEAQ (reference sequence). V shed 5 bases, J shed 6 bases, and the junction held 10 bases outside the gene matches. The CDR3 reads CASSRDRVGRQPQHF. CDR3 bases: TGTGCCAGCAGCAGAGACAGGGTCGGGCGTCAGCCCCAGCATTTT.

This chain connects TRBV7-9 to TRBJ1-4, with a possible D match to TRBD1 (6 bases). The V end lost 5 bases, the J end lost 6 bases, and 19 bases lay between the germline ends. CDR1 is SEHNR, CDR2 FQNEAQ, per germline (reference sequence). The CDR3 extends over 16 amino acids. The CDR3 DNA sequence: TGTGCCAGCAGCCTGTGGGGGCAGGGGCGCTATGAAAAACTGTTTTTT. This encodes CASSLWGQGRYEKLFF.

V gene TRBV28 combines with J gene TRBJ1-6, with D perhaps matching TRBD1 (6 bases). CDR1 and CDR2 from the germline V gene are MDHEN and SYDVKM. CDR3 length: 13 amino acids. The germline V and J ends were trimmed by 7 bases and 14 bases, with 18 bases remaining between them. The CDR3 DNA reads TGTGCCAGCAATACTGACAGGCCTTTTTCCCTCCACTTT. This sequence encodes CASNTDRPFSLHF.

This sequence joins TRBV10-3 and TRBJ1-1, with 7 bases aligning to TRBD1. Germline assignment: CDR1 ENHRY and CDR2 SYGVKD. Trimming took 4 bases from V and 2 from J; bases not matched to a gene: 7. There are 15 residues in the CDR3. The CDR3 region has the DNA TGTGCCATCAGTGTCACGACAGGGACCAACACTGAAGCTTTCTTT. Protein sequence: CAISVTTGTNTEAFF.

The chain links TRBV7-6 to TRBJ1-4; 9 positions match TRBD1. CDR1 and CDR2 (germline): SGHVS, FNYEAQ. The trim removed 3 bases at V and 7 bases at J, leaving 6 bases unmatched. CDR3 length: 15 residues. CDR3 nucleotides: TGTGCCAGCAGCTTCTACAGGGGGCGAAGTGAAAAACTGTTTTTT. Translation: CASSFYRGRSEKLFF. Full variable domain (missing parts from reference TRBV7-6 and TRBJ1-4): GAGVSQSPRYKVTKRGQDVALRCDPISGHVSLYWYRQALGQGPEFLTYFNYEAQQDKSGLPNDRFSAERPEGSISTLTIQRTEQRDSAMYRCASSFYRGRSEKLFFGSGTQLSVL.

This chain connects TRBV4-1 to TRBJ1-2; D perhaps matches TRBD1 (5 bases). V was cut by 4 bases and J by 2 bases, with 14 bases left in between. CDR3 size: 15 residues. In germline, CDR1 is MGHRA, CDR2 YSYEKL. The CDR3 here is CASSPGTPDNYGYTF. The CDR3 bases are TGCGCCAGCAGCCCAGGGACTCCTGACAACTATGGCTACACCTTC.

The chain combines TRBV7-3 with TRBJ2-5; D unresolved. The germline gives CDR1 SGHTA, CDR2 FQGTGA. This CDR3 contains 13 residues. The V end lost 2 bases, the J end lost 4 bases, and 8 bases lay between the germline ends. CDR3 amino acids: CASSLSPLETQYF. DNA of the CDR3: TGTGCCAGCAGCTTATCTCCCCTAGAGACCCAGTACTTC.

The chain joins TRBV30 to TRBJ1-4; 7 nucleotides align to TRBD1. With 3 bases clipped from V and 4 bases from J, the junction kept 2 bases outside the gene matches. The CDR3 totals 13 residues. Germline CDR1 reads GTSNPN; CDR2 reads SVGIG (reference sequence). The CDR3 sequence is CAWSRDSNEKLFF. The DNA of the CDR3 is TGTGCCTGGAGCCGGGACAGTAATGAAAAACTGTTTTTT.

The V gene is TRBV27, the J gene TRBJ2-7, with TRBD1 identical over 9 bases. In germline, CDR1 is MNHEY, CDR2 SMNVEV (reference sequence). The CDR3 sequence is 16 residues long. V was clipped by 1 base and J by 4 bases; unmatched bases: 8. Here the CDR3 reads CASSLLGQGFGYEQYF. CDR3 DNA sequence: TGTGCCAGCAGTTTATTGGGACAGGGTTTTGGGTACGAGCAGTACTTC.

The J gene is TRBJ1-5, the V gene TRBV28, with D unresolved. Trimming took 6 bases from V and 2 from J, leaving 11 bases between them. The CDR3 is made up of 14 amino acids. Germline V lookup: CDR1 MDHEN, CDR2 SYDVKM. CDR3 in DNA: TGTGCCAGCAGACGGGAGTGGGGCAATCAGCCCCAGCATTTT. This codes for CASRREWGNQPQHF.

The rearrangement uses TRBV2 and TRBJ1-2; 7 bases are a match to TRBD1. CDR1 is SNHLY and CDR2 is FYNNEI in the germline V gene. V gave up 7 bases and J gave up 5 bases; unmatched junction bases: 7. This CDR3 has 13 amino acids. The chain's CDR3 is CASTVQGWYGYTF. The DNA for the CDR3 is TGTGCCAGCACTGTACAGGGGTGGTATGGCTACACCTTC.

The V call is TRBV30, the J call TRBJ1-3; D gene uncertain. This CDR3 has 15 amino acids. Germline-derived CDR1 and CDR2 are GTSNPN and SVGIG (reference sequence). The V end lost 3 bases, the J end lost 0 bases, and 12 bases lay between the germline ends. The CDR3 DNA reads TGTGCCTGGAGAGCGTGGCGTTCCTCTGGAAACACCATATATTTT. It yields the protein CAWRAWRSSGNTIYF. Full variable domain (missing parts from reference TRBV30 and TRBJ1-3): SQTIHQWPATLVQPVGSPLSLECTVEGTSNPNLYWYRQAAGRGLQLLFYSVGIGQISSEVPQNLSASRPQDRQFILSSKKLLLSDSGFYLCAWRAWRSSGNTIYFGEGSWLTVV.